This entry lists 19 T cell receptor beta chains sequenced from one sample in a study of metastatic and nonmetastatic thyroid tumors. TCRdb redid the clone calls on the PCR reads using MiXCR. The sample lists over 20,000 clones, 16% occurring once. The entire patient cohort was treatment-naive prior to thyroid surgery. Source material: tumor tissue. The receptors stem from a female donor with papillary thyroid cancer or a benign thyroid nodule (not recorded which). Some clones in this sample may be carry-over from other donors' samples.

This clone was recorded at least ten times. The V and J genes are TRBV6-2 or TRBV6-3 and TRBJ2-7; D is ambiguous. This CDR3 has 19 residues. The germline V and J ends were trimmed by 0 bases and 1 base, with 22 bases remaining between them. Germline CDR1 MNHEY, CDR2 SVGEGT. CDR3 sequence reads: CASSYSRQPPRRRSYEQYF. CDR3 DNA: TGTGCCAGCAGTTACTCACGACAACCCCCGCGTCGGCGATCCTACGAGCAGTACTTC.

Turning to this clone: A clone one base away is much larger, so this may be a read error. Other DNA sequences in the same sample also yield this CDR3. This chain links TRBV5-1 with TRBJ2-3; TRBD1 matches at 7 bases. This CDR3 has 16 residues. In germline, CDR1 is SGHRS, CDR2 YFSETQ. CDR3 sequence reads: CASSLVTGSSTDTQYF. The CDR3 DNA reads TGCGCCAGCAGCTTGGTGACAGGGAGCAGCACAGATACACAGTATTTT.

This clone was counted ten times or more. The chain combines TRBV14 with TRBJ2-5, with 8 bases lining up with TRBD2. The CDR3 is 16 amino acids. The trim removed 3 bases at V and 7 bases at J, leaving 13 bases unmatched. Germline CDR1 SGHDN, CDR2 FVKESK. CDR3 coding DNA: TGTGCCAGCAGCCAGGTTGTAGCGGGGTTGGATCGGACCCAGTACTTC. Protein product: CASSQVVAGLDRTQYF.

This clone was seen many times. J is TRBJ1-5 and V is TRBV2; possibly TRBD1 for D (5 bases). In germline, CDR1 is SNHLY, CDR2 FYNNEI. This CDR3 comprises 17 residues. V shed 6 bases and J shed 1 base, with 19 bases lying between them. As DNA, the CDR3 is TGTGCCAGCAGCCTAATCTCTTATGGGACGAGCAATCAGCCCCAGCATTTT. Translated, it gives CASSLISYGTSNQPQHF.

This clone was seen a few times. One end of the junction varies from germline; a read error may be responsible. The chain carries TRBV10-2 and TRBJ1-1, with a weak D call TRBD1 (6 bases). CDR3 size: 13 residues. Per germline, CDR1 WSHSY and CDR2 SAAADI. The CDR3: CASSEFRGSEAIF. The CDR3 DNA is TGCGCCAGCAGTGAATTCAGGGGCTCCGAAGCTATCTTT.

The chain joins TRBV7-2 to TRBJ1-1; the D is unclear. This CDR3 region has 13 residues. Trimming cost V 3 bases and J 4 bases, with 9 bases left between them. Looked up from germline, CDR1 is SGHTA and CDR2 is FQGNSA. CDR3 loop: CASSFKGGTEAFF. In DNA form, the CDR3 reads TGTGCCAGCAGCTTCAAGGGAGGCACTGAAGCTTTCTTT.

In its sample, this clone was seen many times. The chain is built from TRBV12-3 or TRBV12-4 and TRBJ1-4; 10 bases fit TRBD1. The V segment lost 4 bases and the J segment 8 bases; nucleotides outside the gene matches: 7. The CDR3 has 15 residues. The CDR3 is CASSSLRDRGEKLFF. In nucleotides, the CDR3 is TGTGCCAGCAGTTCCCTCCGGGACAGGGGCGAAAAACTGTTTTTT.

This clone is categorized as medium-sized (0.01 to 0.1%). V is TRBV28 and J is TRBJ2-7; D call uncertain. This CDR3 comprises 12 residues. Per germline, CDR1 MDHEN and CDR2 SYDVKM. V was clipped by 5 bases and J by 2 bases, with 7 bases between them. Here the CDR3 reads CASSESAYEQYF. Written as DNA, the CDR3 is TGTGCCAGCAGTGAAAGCGCCTACGAGCAGTACTTC.

This clone was counted a few times. V usage is TRBV7-3 and J usage is TRBJ1-1; D is unresolved. Between the trimmed V and J ends, which lost 2 bases and 7 bases, there was a span of 14 bases. CDR1 and CDR2 (germline): SGHTA, FQGTGA. This CDR3 is 14 amino acids long. CDR3 bases: TGTGCCAGCAGCTTACTCCCGGGTAGAAATGAAGCTTTCTTT. Translation gives CASSLLPGRNEAFF.

This clone was detected ten times or more. The rearrangement links TRBV28 to TRBJ2-3; D possibly corresponds to TRBD2 (6 bases). The germline V gene has CDR1 MDHEN and CDR2 SYDVKM. This CDR3 region has 14 residues. Trimming left V 6 bases short and J 0 bases short, with 10 bases between. For the CDR3, the DNA is TGTGCCAGCAGCTTGGAGGGAAGCACAGATACGCAGTATTTT. Protein sequence: CASSLEGSTDTQYF.

Ten or more counts support this clone. The chain links TRBV12-3 or TRBV12-4 to TRBJ2-3; the match to TRBD1 covers 9 bases. Losses at the gene ends were 4 bases for V and 3 bases for J; bases not matched to a gene: 5. The length of the CDR3 is 15 residues. The CDR3 sequence is CASSYTGGRTDTQYF. The DNA for the CDR3 is TGTGCCAGCAGTTACACAGGGGGCAGAACAGATACGCAGTATTTT.

Regarding this clone: The junction and the germline gene differ at one end; a read error may be behind it. In nucleotides, the CDR3 is TGTGCCAGCATCTTATGGGGAAGGGGCTCACCCCTCCACTTT. It translates to CASILWGRGSPLHF. V and J are TRBV11-1 and TRBJ1-6, with a possible D match to TRBD1 (5 bases). CDR3 length: 14 residues. CDR1 and CDR2 from the germline V gene are SGHAT and FQDESV (reference sequence).

This clone was recorded a few times. V is TRBV15 and J is TRBJ2-2, with D unclear. The CDR3 runs to 16 residues. The germline V gene encodes CDR1 LNHNV and CDR2 YYDKDF (reference sequence). This CDR3 is CFTSRRLILNTGELFF. The CDR3 DNA sequence: TGTTTCACCAGCAGAAGACTGATCTTGAACACCGGGGAGCTGTTTTTT.

This clone was detected ten times or more. The rearrangement links TRBV5-1 to TRBJ1-2, with 7 bases fitting TRBD1. Unmatched junction bases numbered 7, after V lost 1 base and J lost 4 bases. Looked up from germline, CDR1 is SGHRS and CDR2 is YFSETQ. This CDR3 has 15 residues. The CDR3 loop is CASSLTGDDGYGYTF. CDR3 bases: TGCGCCAGCAGCTTGACAGGGGATGATGGCTATGGCTACACCTTC.

Comments on this clone: A much bigger clone sits one base away, suggesting this may be a read error. The V gene is TRBV11-2, the J gene TRBJ2-3; D might be TRBD2 (5 bases). The CDR3 has 13 residues. Germline lookup yields CDR1 SGHAT and CDR2 FQNNGV. Trimming took 1 base from V and 11 from J, leaving 13 bases between them. The CDR3 sequence: CASSLGAGEGQYF. The CDR3 bases are TGTGCCAGCAGCTTAGGCGCCGGAGAGGGGCAGTATTTT.

This clone appeared many times. J is TRBJ1-4 and V is TRBV7-6; D remains ambiguous. Germline V gene lookup returns CDR1 SGHVS and CDR2 FNYEAQ. Deletions cut 1 base from V and 0 bases from J, with 12 bases between. The CDR3 runs 17 residues. DNA of the CDR3: TGTGCCAGCAGCTTAGATATCCCGGGTGCAACTAATGAAAAACTGTTTTTT. It encodes CASSLDIPGATNEKLFF.

The sample holds many counts of this clone. V usage is TRBV29-1 and J usage is TRBJ1-2; D is unresolved. Germline V gene lookup returns CDR1 SQVTM and CDR2 ANQGSEA. V lost 0 bases and J 2 bases, leaving 7 bases between the germline ends. The CDR3 sequence is 13 residues long. The CDR3 coding sequence is TGCAGCGTTGAAGACCCAGGAAACTATGGCTACACCTTC. This sequence encodes CSVEDPGNYGYTF.

This clone was seen a few times. The V and J genes are TRBV6-1 and TRBJ2-7; D is possibly TRBD2 (5 bases). The V and J ends lost 5 bases and 4 bases respectively, with 18 bases between them. Germline V gives CDR1 MNHNS, CDR2 SASEGT. This CDR3 is 15 amino acids long. CDR3 sequence (DNA): TGTGCCAGCAGTCTTAGACTACAAGCAAGGTACGAGCAGTACTTC. This sequence encodes CASSLRLQARYEQYF.

This clone occurred many times. The chain is built from TRBV7-8 and TRBJ2-3; 11 nucleotides match TRBD2. Trimming took 4 bases from V and 4 from J; bases not matched to a gene: 7. From germline, CDR1 is SGHVS and CDR2 FQNEAQ. The CDR3 extends over 16 amino acids. This CDR3 is CASSSRLAGLPDTQYF. CDR3 bases: TGTGCCAGCAGCTCAAGACTAGCGGGGTTACCAGATACGCAGTATTTT.